The source of this T cell receptor beta chain is a study of blood T cells in healthy people across ages. Trimming removed 6 bases from V and 4 bases from J; junction bases left unmatched: 10. Germline V gene sequence: CDR1 DFQATT, CDR2 SNEGSKA (reference sequence). The CDR3 is 14 residues long. A second roughly 6 to 12 cycle PCR used barcoded and J-beta primers. TCRdb recomputed calls from the 5' RACE reads with MiXCR, one row per CDR3 protein. Here the sample spans under 1,000,000 distinct CDR3 sequences, 46% being singletons. The source material was blood. The chain couples TRBV20-1 to TRBJ1-2; TRBD1 agrees at 8 bases. The receptor comes from an elderly man in good health. CDR3 in DNA: TGCAGTGCCCCCAAGGACAGGGACCTCTATGGCTACACCTTC. This gives the protein CSAPKDRDLYGYTF.